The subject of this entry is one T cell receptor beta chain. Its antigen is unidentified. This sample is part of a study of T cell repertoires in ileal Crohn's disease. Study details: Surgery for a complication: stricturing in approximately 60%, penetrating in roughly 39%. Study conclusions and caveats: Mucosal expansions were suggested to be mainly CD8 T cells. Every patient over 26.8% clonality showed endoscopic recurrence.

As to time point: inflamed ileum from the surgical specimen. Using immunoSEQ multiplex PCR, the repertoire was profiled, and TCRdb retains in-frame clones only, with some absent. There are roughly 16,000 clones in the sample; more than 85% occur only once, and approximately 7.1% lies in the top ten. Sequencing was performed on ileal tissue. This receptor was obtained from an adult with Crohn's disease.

The CDR3 spells CASSLGTRSWPYYEQYF. The CDR3 DNA reads as TGTGCCAGCAGCTTAGGGACGCGGAGTTGGCCCTACTACGAGCAGTACTTC. The V call is TRBV7-6, the J call TRBJ2-7; D remains unclear. There are 17 residues in the CDR3. With 1 base removed from V and 3 bases from J, the gap between germline ends came to 19 bases. CDR1 is SGHVS and CDR2 is FNYEAQ in the germline V gene.